This is a list of T cell receptor beta chains from one sample in a study of cytomegalovirus exposure and HLA in healthy donors. Assay: immunoSEQ multiplex PCR; the TCRdb copy retains only in-frame clones and omits some. The table lists more than 150,000 clones, roughly 79% of them singletons. The sample comprised PBMCs. These receptors were collected from a man aged 45-65 years in good health and CMV-seropositive. Both conserved end residues are part of each CDR3. Each record gives: V gene, J gene, D gene, clone size, CDR3 DNA, CDR3 protein. A D gene is named only where the DNA matches it firmly. The size field is filled for only some rows; it gives once, few, many or a size class.

TRBV11-2	TRBJ2-3	TRBD2	.	TGTGCCAGCAGCTTAGAGAGGACTAGCGCGCAGTATTTT	CASSLERTSAQYF
TRBV4-1	TRBJ1-6	TRBD1	.	TGCGCCAGCAGCCAAGATCCAGGGGGCCGGAATTCACCCCTCCACTTT	CASSQDPGGRNSPLHF
TRBV6-5	TRBJ2-1	TRBD1	.	TGTGCCAGCAGCTACTACAGGGGCGCCCACAATGAGCAGTTCTTC	CASSYYRGAHNEQFF
TRBV5-4	TRBJ2-3	TRBD1	.	TGTGCCAGCAGCTCGAACCTGGACAGGGGGCGAAGGGCAAATACGCAGTATTTT	CASSSNLDRGRRANTQYF
TRBV5-1	TRBJ1-1	TRBD1	few	TGCGCCAGCAGCCAAGGGACAGGGACGAACACTGAAGCTTTCTTT	CASSQGTGTNTEAFF
TRBV6-6	TRBJ1-4	.	.	TGTGCCAGCGGTAGGGTCAGGGGTCCTAATGAAAAACTGTTTTTT	CASGRVRGPNEKLFF
TRBV30	TRBJ2-3	.	once	TGTGCCTGGAGTGTAGCATATACGCAGTATTTT	CAWSVAYTQYF
TRBV5-6	TRBJ1-5	.	.	TGTGCCAGCAGCTTAAGAACACAGGAACAGCCCCAGCATTTT	CASSLRTQEQPQHF
TRBV5-1	TRBJ2-5	TRBD2	.	TGCGCCAGCAAGATTTCCGTCGCGGGAGCCCTGCCGGGAGAGACCCAGTACTTC	CASKISVAGALPGETQYF
TRBV19	TRBJ1-5	.	.	TGTGCCAGTAGTCTAGGGGGAGCCAATCAGCCCCAGCATTTT	CASSLGGANQPQHF
TRBV7-2	TRBJ2-6	TRBD1	few	TGTGCCAGCAGCCTACGACAGGGACCCTCAGGAGGGGCCAACGTCCTGACTTTC	CASSLRQGPSGGANVLTF
TRBV5-1	TRBJ2-2	TRBD2	.	TGCGCCAGCAGGCTAGATAGCGGGACTCCTAACACCGGGGAGCTGTTTTTT	CASRLDSGTPNTGELFF
TRBV7-6	TRBJ1-5	TRBD1	once	TGTGCCAGCAGCCCGGGACAGGGGGGAGTTCAGCCCCAGCATTTT	CASSPGQGGVQPQHF
TRBV7-8	TRBJ1-1	TRBD1	.	TGTGCCAGCAGCCTATCGACAGGGGTGGGAACTGAAGCTTTCTTT	CASSLSTGVGTEAFF
TRBV30	TRBJ1-2	.	.	TGTGCCTGGAGTTACAGGGAATATGGCTACACCTTC	CAWSYREYGYTF